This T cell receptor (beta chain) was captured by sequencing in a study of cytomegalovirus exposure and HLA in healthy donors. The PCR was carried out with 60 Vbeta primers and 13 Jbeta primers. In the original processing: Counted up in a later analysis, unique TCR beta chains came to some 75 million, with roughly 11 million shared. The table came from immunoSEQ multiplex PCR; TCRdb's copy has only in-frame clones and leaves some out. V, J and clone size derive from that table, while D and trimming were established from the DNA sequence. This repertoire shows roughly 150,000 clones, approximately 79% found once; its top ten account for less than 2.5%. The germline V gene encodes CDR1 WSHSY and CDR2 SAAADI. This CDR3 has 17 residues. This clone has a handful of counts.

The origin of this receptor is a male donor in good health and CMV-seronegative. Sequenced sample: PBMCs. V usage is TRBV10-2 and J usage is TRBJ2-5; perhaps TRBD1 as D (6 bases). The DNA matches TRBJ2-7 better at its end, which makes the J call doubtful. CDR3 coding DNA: TGCGCCAGCAGCGGATCCGGGACACAACGATGGGCCTACGAGCAGTACTTC. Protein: CASSGSGTQRWAYEQYF.